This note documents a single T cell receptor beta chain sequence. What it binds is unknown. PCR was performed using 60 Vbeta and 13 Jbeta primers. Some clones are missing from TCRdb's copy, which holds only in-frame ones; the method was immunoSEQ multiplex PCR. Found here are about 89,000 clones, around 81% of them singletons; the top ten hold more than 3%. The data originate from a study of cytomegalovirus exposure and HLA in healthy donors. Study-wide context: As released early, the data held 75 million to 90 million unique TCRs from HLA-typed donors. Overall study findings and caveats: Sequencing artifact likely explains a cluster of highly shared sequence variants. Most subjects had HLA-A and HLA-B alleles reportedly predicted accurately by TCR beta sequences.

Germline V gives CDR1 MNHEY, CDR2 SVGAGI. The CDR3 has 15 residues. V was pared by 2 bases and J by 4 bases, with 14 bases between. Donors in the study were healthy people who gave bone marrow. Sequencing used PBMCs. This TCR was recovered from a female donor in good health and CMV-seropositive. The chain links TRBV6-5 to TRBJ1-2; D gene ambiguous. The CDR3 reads CASSYLGPYGYGYTF. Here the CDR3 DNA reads TGTGCCAGCAGTTACCTGGGCCCCTATGGCTATGGCTACACCTTC.